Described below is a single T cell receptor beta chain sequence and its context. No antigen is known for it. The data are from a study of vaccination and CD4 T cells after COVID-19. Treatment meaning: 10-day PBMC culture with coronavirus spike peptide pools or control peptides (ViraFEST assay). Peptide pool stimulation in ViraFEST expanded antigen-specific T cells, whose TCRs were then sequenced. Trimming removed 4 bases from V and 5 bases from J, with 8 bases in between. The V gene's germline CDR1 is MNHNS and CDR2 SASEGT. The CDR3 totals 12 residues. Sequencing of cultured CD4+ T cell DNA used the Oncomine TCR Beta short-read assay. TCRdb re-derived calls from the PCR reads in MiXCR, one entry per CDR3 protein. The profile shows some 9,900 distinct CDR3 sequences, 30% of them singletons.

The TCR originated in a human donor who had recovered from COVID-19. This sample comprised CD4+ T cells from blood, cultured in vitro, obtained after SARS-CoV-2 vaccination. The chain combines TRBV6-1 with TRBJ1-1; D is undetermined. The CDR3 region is CASSVGRTEAFF. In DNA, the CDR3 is TGTGCCAGCAGTGTCGGGCGGACTGAAGCTTTCTTT.